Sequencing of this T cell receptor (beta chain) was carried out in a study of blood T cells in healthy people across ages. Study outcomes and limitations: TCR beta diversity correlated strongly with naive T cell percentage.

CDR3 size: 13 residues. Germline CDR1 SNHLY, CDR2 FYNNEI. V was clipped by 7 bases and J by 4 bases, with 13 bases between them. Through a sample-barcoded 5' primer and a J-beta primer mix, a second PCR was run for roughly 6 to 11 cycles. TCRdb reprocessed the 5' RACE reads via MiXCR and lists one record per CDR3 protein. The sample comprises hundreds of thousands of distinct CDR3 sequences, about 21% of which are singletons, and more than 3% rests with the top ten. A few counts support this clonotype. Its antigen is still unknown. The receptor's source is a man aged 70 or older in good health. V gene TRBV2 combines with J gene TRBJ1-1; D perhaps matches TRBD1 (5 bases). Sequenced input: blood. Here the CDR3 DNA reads TGTGCCAGCATTTGGGAGGGGTTCACTGAAGCTTTCTTT. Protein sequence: CASIWEGFTEAFF.